Listed here are 9 T cell receptor beta chains from one sample, sequenced in a study of early stage breast cancer tumors (dated by TCRdb to 2017 to 2019). Receptors were amplified or captured by the immunoSEQ multiplex PCR assay. What TCRdb holds here is the immuneACCESS table cut down to in-frame rearrangements. Part of the clones is not present; checked against another copy, under half of the missing clones reflect an unresolved V gene, and the others are unexplained. In all, the sample holds about 30,000 clones, and roughly two thirds of those were seen once. Approximately 35% of the sample is in the top ten clones. The sample taken for sequencing was blood. The receptors here all came from a person in their fifties with breast cancer.

V gene TRBV15 combines with J gene TRBJ1-2; D ambiguous. Germline lookup yields CDR1 LNHNV and CDR2 YYDKDF (reference sequence). Trimming removed 0 bases from V and 6 bases from J, with 8 bases in between. This CDR3 has 13 residues. The CDR3 region has the DNA TGTGCCACCAGCAGAGATCTGACCGATGGCTACACCTTC. As protein: CATSRDLTDGYTF.

This clone was seen a few times. Distinct nucleotide sequences in the sample also encode this CDR3. The genes are TRBV7-2 and TRBJ1-2; no definite D call. The length of the CDR3 is 13 residues. Germline values: CDR1 SGHTA, CDR2 FQGNSA. The V gene lost 0 bases and the J gene lost 6 bases, with 8 bases spanning the gap. The CDR3 DNA reads as TGTGCCAGCAGCTTAGCGCTAAGGGATGGCTACACCTTC. It translates to CASSLALRDGYTF. The full variable domain, with the rest looked up from reference TRBV7-2 and TRBJ1-2, is GAGVSQSPSNKVTEKGKDVELRCDPISGHTALYWYRQSLGQGLEFLIYFQGNSAPDKSGLPSDRFSAERTGGSVSTLTIQRTQQEDSAVYLCASSLALRDGYTFGSGTRLTVV.

This clone came up a few times. This chain uses TRBV5-6 with TRBJ2-1, with 7 bases lining up with TRBD2. This CDR3 is 16 amino acids long. Germline assignment: CDR1 SGHDT and CDR2 YYEEEE. Trimming cost V 0 bases and J 5 bases; bases outside gene matches: 8. The DNA for the CDR3 is TGTGCCAGCAGCTTGGTAGGGGCGGGAGTTGACAATGAGCAGTTCTTC. This encodes CASSLVGAGVDNEQFF.

This clone appeared a few times. The chain has TRBV5-6 and TRBJ2-1; D is possibly TRBD1 (5 bases). Between the trimmed V and J ends, which lost 0 bases and 9 bases, there was a span of 13 bases. The V gene's germline CDR1 is SGHDT and CDR2 YYEEEE. This CDR3 has 14 amino acids. CDR3 in DNA: TGTGCCAGCAGCTTGGGGGGCGACTTTTTTGAGCAGTTCTTC. Translating it yields CASSLGGDFFEQFF.

The J gene is TRBJ1-1, the V gene TRBV7-3, with a possible D match to TRBD1 (6 bases). The CDR3 is 15 residues long. Deletions cut 8 bases from V and 4 bases from J, with 20 bases between. Germline CDR1 reads SGHTA; CDR2 reads FQGTGA. The CDR3 DNA reads TGTGCCAGCTTAACAGGGAAGGTCAGGGGCACTGAAGCTTTCTTT. It specifies CASLTGKVRGTEAFF.

The gene calls are TRBV2 and TRBJ2-5, with D possibly matching TRBD1 (6 bases). This CDR3 is built from 12 residues. The V end lost 3 bases, the J end lost 6 bases, and 8 bases lay between the germline ends. Per the germline V gene, CDR1 is SNHLY and CDR2 is FYNNEI. The CDR3 loop is CASSEDSQTQYF. Written as DNA, the CDR3 is TGTGCCAGCAGTGAGGACAGCCAGACCCAGTACTTC. Supplemented by reference TRBV2 and TRBJ2-5, the full variable domain reads EPEVTQTPSHQVTQMGQEVILRCVPISNHLYFYWYRQILGQKVEFLVSFYNNEISEKSEIFDDQFSVERPDGSNFTLKIRSTKLEDSAMYFCASSEDSQTQYFGPGTRLLVL.

The chain carries TRBV6-6 and TRBJ2-2, with D possibly called TRBD1 or TRBD2 (5 bases each). Germline V gene lookup returns CDR1 MNHNY and CDR2 SVGAGI (reference sequence). CDR3 length: 15 residues. The ends were cut back, 0 bases at V and 6 bases at J, with 11 bases in the middle. CDR3: CASSYSMVGAGELFF. The CDR3 DNA follows: TGTGCCAGCAGTTACTCGATGGTGGGGGCCGGGGAGCTGTTTTTT.

The chain recombines TRBV7-8 with TRBJ1-2; weak D call: TRBD1 (6 bases). The CDR3 loop spans 15 amino acids. V was pared by 3 bases and J by 0 bases, with 11 bases between. Looked up from germline, CDR1 is SGHVS and CDR2 is FQNEAQ. DNA for the CDR3: TGTGCCAGCAGCTTGGACAGTCGAGCTAACTATGGCTACACCTTC. This codes for CASSLDSRANYGYTF.

V gene TRBV6-6 combines with J gene TRBJ2-7; the D gene could be TRBD1 or TRBD2 (5 bases each). CDR1 is MNHNY, CDR2 SVGAGI, per germline (reference sequence). The germline V and J ends were trimmed by 7 bases and 0 bases, with 16 bases remaining between them. This CDR3 comprises 15 residues. Here the CDR3 reads CASMRGASSSYEQYF. The CDR3 bases are TGTGCCAGCATGAGAGGGGCGAGTAGCTCCTACGAGCAGTACTTC.